This is a list of T cell receptor beta chains from one sample in a study of tumor-infiltrating lymphocytes in oesophageal squamous cell carcinoma. A single record per CDR3 protein comes from TCRdb applying MiXCR to the PCR reads. The repertoire includes 15,000 to 20,000 distinct CDR3 sequences, more than 35% of them detected once, and roughly two fifths sits in the top ten. Specimen: esophageal tumor tissue. These receptors were obtained from a male donor with esophageal squamous cell carcinoma. Both conserved end residues are part of each CDR3. The order of the fields is D gene, J gene, V gene, clone size, CDR3 DNA, CDR3 protein. D genes are given only for firm matches. For some rows the clone size is stated as once, few or many, or as a class when expanded; others skip it.

NA | TRBJ1-2 | TRBV6-2/TRBV6-3 | NA | TGTGCCAGCTCTCGAGATAACCTTGGAGATGGCTACACCTTC | CASSRDNLGDGYTF
TRBD1 | TRBJ2-3 | TRBV7-4 | NA | TGTGCCAGCAACCGACAGGGGAGCACAGATACGCAGTATTTT | CASNRQGSTDTQYF
TRBD2 | TRBJ2-3 | TRBV20-1 | NA | TGCAGTGCTAGAACGCTAGCGGGGGCTACAGATACGCAGTATTTT | CSARTLAGATDTQYF
TRBD2 | TRBJ2-1 | TRBV7-9 | NA | TGTGCCAGCAAAGGGAGGGCCTCCTACAATGAGCAGTTCTTC | CASKGRASYNEQFF
NA | TRBJ2-2 | TRBV7-8 | NA | TGTGCCAGCAGCTTAGTCTTAGCGGTACCTGGCGGGGAGCTGTTTTTT | CASSLVLAVPGGELFF
TRBD2 | TRBJ2-7 | TRBV7-2 | NA | TGTGCCAGCAGCTCGGGGGGGGGGGTTTACGAGCAGTACTTC | CASSSGGGVYEQYF
TRBD1 | TRBJ1-4 | TRBV11-3 | many | TGTGCCAGCAGCGTCCGGGACAGGGTTTCTAATGAAAAACTGTTTTTT | CASSVRDRVSNEKLFF
NA | TRBJ1-1 | TRBV5-1 | many | TGCGCCAGCAACTTGGGGGTTTTGGACACTGAAGCTTTCTTT | CASNLGVLDTEAFF
NA | TRBJ2-5 | TRBV11-3 | many | TGTGCCAGCAGCTCCTTTGGTGGACCGTATGTGACCCAGTACTTC | CASSSFGGPYVTQYF
NA | TRBJ2-7 | TRBV20-1 | NA | TGCAGTGCTAGAGACCCCAACAGTTTACGGTCCTACGAGCAGTACTTC | CSARDPNSLRSYEQYF
NA | TRBJ2-5 | TRBV10-2 | NA | TGCGCCAGCAGTGGAACCCTCGGGACGGGGAAAAAAGAGACCCAGTACTTC | CASSGTLGTGKKETQYF
NA | TRBJ2-3 | TRBV6-1 | NA | TGTGCCAGCAGTGAAGCGGTGCTGCCAGATACGCAGTATTTT | CASSEAVLPDTQYF
TRBD2 | TRBJ2-5 | TRBV20-1 | NA | TGCAGTGTCAGGGCGGGAGAGACGGAGACCCAGTACTTC | CSVRAGETETQYF
NA | TRBJ2-4 | TRBV6-1 | many | TGTGCCAGCAGTCAGGGACTGCAGTTAAACATTCAGTACTTC | CASSQGLQLNIQYF
TRBD2 | TRBJ2-7 | TRBV7-2 | NA | TGTGCCAGCAGCTTAGCCCTGAATAGCGGGGGGCGCTCCTACGAGCAGTACTTC | CASSLALNSGGRSYEQYF
NA | TRBJ2-1 | TRBV7-3 | NA | TGTGCCAGCAGCTTATCTCGGGACTACAATGAGCAGTTCTTC | CASSLSRDYNEQFF
TRBD1 | TRBJ2-3 | TRBV19 | many | TGTGCCAGTAGAAGGGGGCCTAGCACAGATACGCAGTATTTT | CASRRGPSTDTQYF
NA | TRBJ2-3 | TRBV7-6 | NA | TGTGCCAGCAGGCCACTAGCCCAGGCAGATACGCAGTATTTT | CASRPLAQADTQYF
TRBD2 | TRBJ2-3 | TRBV5-1 | NA | TGCGCCAGCAGCCCACTAGCGGCTAGCACAGATACGCAGTATTTT | CASSPLAASTDTQYF
TRBD2 | TRBJ2-1 | TRBV12-3/TRBV12-4 | many | TGTGCCAGCAGTCAGATAGCGGGGGGTGAGCAGTTCTTC | CASSQIAGGEQFF
NA | TRBJ2-1 | TRBV12-3/TRBV12-4 | NA | TGTGCCAGCAGTTCCGGACAGACCGCGCCGTTCTTC | CASSSGQTAPFF
TRBD2 | TRBJ2-7 | TRBV7-2 | few | TGTGCCAGCAGCGCCATGGGACTAGCGGGAGGACCCTCCTACGAGCAGTACTTC | CASSAMGLAGGPSYEQYF
NA | TRBJ2-7 | TRBV11-2 | NA | TGTGCCAGCAGCCCCCCGGACCCTGAGCAGTACTTC | CASSPPDPEQYF
NA | TRBJ1-2 | TRBV7-9 | many | TGTGCCAGCAGCTTAGGGGGGGCCTTGCATGGCTACACCTTC | CASSLGGALHGYTF
NA | TRBJ2-6 | TRBV6-1 | many | TGTGCCAGCTATTTACAGGGCTCTGGGGCCAACGTCCTGACTTTC | CASYLQGSGANVLTF
NA | TRBJ2-7 | TRBV7-2 | NA | TGTGCCAGCAGCTCGAAGGCAGGGTCCTACGAGCAGTACTTC | CASSSKAGSYEQYF
NA | TRBJ2-5 | TRBV7-9 | medium-sized | TGTGCCAGCAGCTTAGGGGGGTCTAGTATAGAGACCCAGTACTTC | CASSLGGSSIETQYF
TRBD2 | TRBJ2-1 | TRBV11-2 | NA | TGTGCCAGCAGCTTGGGACTAGCGGGTGATGAGCAGTTCTTC | CASSLGLAGDEQFF
NA | TRBJ2-7 | TRBV7-2 | NA | TGTGCCAGCAGCTCGGACAGCGACACCTACGAGCAGTACTTC | CASSSDSDTYEQYF
NA | TRBJ2-5 | TRBV28 | many | TGTGCCAGCGGAGGGCCAACCGCCATAAAAGAGACCCAGTACTTC | CASGGPTAIKETQYF
NA | TRBJ1-2 | TRBV10-3 | many | TGTGCCATCAGTGAGTCGTGGGGGATCGGCTACACCTTC | CAISESWGIGYTF
NA | TRBJ1-2 | TRBV25-1 | NA | TGTGCCAGCAGTGAAACCCTCGGGTCCTATGGCTACACCTTC | CASSETLGSYGYTF
NA | TRBJ2-1 | TRBV9 | NA | TGTGCCAGCAGCGTAGTCCCAGGGGTCGGGGAGCAGTTCTTC | CASSVVPGVGEQFF
NA | TRBJ2-7 | TRBV4-3 | NA | TGCGCCAGCAGCCCACAAGGGAACCCCTACGAGCAGTACTTC | CASSPQGNPYEQYF
NA | TRBJ2-1 | TRBV20-1 | NA | TGCAGTGCTAGAGATCGTGCGGGTCCCTACAATGAGCAGTTCTTC | CSARDRAGPYNEQFF
NA | TRBJ1-5 | TRBV19 | NA | TGTGCCAGTAGTCCCTCCCAGGGTCTTGTTTATCAGCCCCAGCATTTT | CASSPSQGLVYQPQHF
TRBD2 | TRBJ2-1 | TRBV19 | few | TGTGCCAGTAGTCCACTAGCGGGAGGGTTCTATGAGCAGTTCTTC | CASSPLAGGFYEQFF
TRBD1 | TRBJ2-7 | TRBV10-3 | NA | TGTGCCATCAGTGAGTCGGGCAGGGGGTTTATTCAGTACTTC | CAISESGRGFIQYF
TRBD2 | TRBJ2-1 | TRBV7-3 | NA | TGTGCCAGCAGTTCACTAGCGGGGGAGTACAATGAGCAGTTCTTC | CASSSLAGEYNEQFF
NA | TRBJ2-7 | TRBV27 | few | TGTGCCAGCAGGCCTGGACTTTCAAATATCTACGAGCAGTACTTC | CASRPGLSNIYEQYF
NA | TRBJ2-4 | TRBV11-1 | few | TGTGCCAGCAGCCTAGACAGCTACGAGCAGTACTTT | CASSLDSYEQYF
NA | TRBJ2-7 | TRBV5-6 | NA | TGTGCCAGCAGCTGGGCGCTAGGAACCTACGAGCAGTACTTC | CASSWALGTYEQYF
NA | TRBJ1-4 | TRBV9 | NA | TGTGCCAGCAGCGTAGCTCCTATATCGACAGATACGCAGTTTTTT | CASSVAPISTDTQFF
TRBD2 | TRBJ2-1 | TRBV6-2/TRBV6-3 | once | TGTGCCAGCAAACGGGGACTAGCTGGCGATGAGCAGTTCTTC | CASKRGLAGDEQFF
NA | TRBJ2-3 | TRBV6-1 | few | TGTGCCAGCACCCGGGGCGGGAGCACAGATACGCAGTATTTT | CASTRGGSTDTQYF
NA | TRBJ2-1 | TRBV12-3/TRBV12-4 | NA | TGTGCCAGCAGCCCAGGGGGGTGGAGCAATGAGCAGTTCTTC | CASSPGGWSNEQFF
TRBD2 | TRBJ2-2 | TRBV11-3 | many | TGTGCCAGCAGCCCCGGCACTAGCGGATCCACCGGGGAGCTGTTTTTT | CASSPGTSGSTGELFF
TRBD1 | TRBJ1-2 | TRBV2 | NA | TGTGCCAGCAGAGCTCCGGGACAGGGGTATTATGGCTACACCTTC | CASRAPGQGYYGYTF
NA | TRBJ2-7 | TRBV6-1 | NA | TGTGCCAGCAGGGCGACGGGGCTGGAGGGCGAGCAGTACTTC | CASRATGLEGEQYF